The 12 T cell receptor beta chains below all came from one sample that was sequenced in a study of T-cell memory formation after mild COVID-19. TCRdb analysed the 5' RACE reads with MiXCR anew, one entry per CDR3 protein. The repertoire has around 430,000 distinct CDR3 sequences, approximately 15% of them found once; the top ten carry 20% to 25%. The sequencing input was PBMCs or a T cell subset sorted from them (not recorded which). All receptors derive from a man aged 18 to 29 who had mild COVID-19 (a few samples of this study predate the infection). Cell type and time point are not known.

This chain connects TRBV5-1 to TRBJ2-1; D is uncertain. Trimming left V 4 bases short and J 5 bases short, with 10 bases between. The CDR3 totals 13 residues. Germline CDR1 reads SGHRS; CDR2 reads YFSETQ. The CDR3 loop is CASSPDPNNEQFF. In DNA form, the CDR3 reads TGCGCCAGCAGCCCGGACCCAAACAATGAGCAGTTCTTC.

This clonotype appeared a few times. This chain uses TRBV7-9 with TRBJ2-2; 9 bases map to TRBD1. The CDR3 has 16 amino acids. CDR1 is SEHNR, CDR2 FQNEAQ, per germline (reference sequence). J was trimmed by 0 bases and V by 5 bases; bases with no gene match: 4. CDR3: CASSTRTGANTGELFF. The CDR3 nucleotides are TGTGCCAGCAGCACCCGGACAGGGGCGAACACCGGGGAGCTGTTTTTT.

This clonotype was seen only a few times. The chain is built from TRBV7-3 and TRBJ2-2, with D tentatively TRBD1 (6 bases). V was clipped by 5 bases and J by 0 bases, with 16 bases between them. CDR1 and CDR2 from the germline V gene are SGHTA and FQGTGA. This CDR3 has 17 residues. CDR3 DNA: TGTGCCAGCAGCCCATTCACCGGGACAACGAACACCGGGGAGCTGTTTTTT. Translating gives CASSPFTGTTNTGELFF.

This clonotype was picked up many times. The rearrangement joins TRBV9 to TRBJ2-3; tentatively, D is TRBD2 (6 bases). Germline values: CDR1 SGDLS, CDR2 YYNGEE. V dropped 5 bases and J dropped 3 bases, with 10 bases sitting between them. The CDR3 length is 13 residues. CDR3 DNA: TGTGCCAGCAGTGTTGGAGGGACAGATACGCAGTATTTT. This translates into CASSVGGTDTQYF.

This clonotype was seen ten or more times. The V and J genes are TRBV7-2 and TRBJ1-5; 9 nucleotides align to TRBD1. Trimming took 5 bases from V and 6 from J; bases not matched to a gene: 8. CDR3 length equals 15 residues. Looked up from germline, CDR1 is SGHTA and CDR2 is FQGNSA. The CDR3 sequence: CASSRTGGKGQPQHF. In nucleotides, the CDR3 is TGTGCCAGCAGCCGCACAGGGGGCAAGGGTCAGCCCCAGCATTTT.

This chain joins TRBV4-3 and TRBJ2-7; no firm D call. CDR3 size: 15 residues. The V end was cut by 0 bases, the J end by 3 bases, with 12 bases between. Germline loops: CDR1 LGHNA, CDR2 YSLEER. CDR3 region: CASSQDWTVNYEQYF. As DNA, the CDR3 is TGCGCCAGCAGCCAAGATTGGACGGTAAACTACGAGCAGTACTTC.

This clonotype was counted between two and nine times. This chain joins TRBV29-1 and TRBJ2-3, with D hard to call. Germline V CDR1 and CDR2: SQVTM, ANQGSEA. This CDR3 has 13 amino acids. Trimming took off 3 bases at V and 1 base at J, with 8 bases between the two ends. DNA of the CDR3: TGCAGCGTTGATGTTTCAGGCACAGATACGCAGTATTTT. Protein: CSVDVSGTDTQYF.

This sequence joins TRBV19 and TRBJ2-3, with TRBD2 matching over 16 bases. Germline CDR1 is LNHDA and CDR2 is SQIVND (reference sequence). The CDR3 totals 19 residues. The J segment lost 2 bases and the V segment lost 10 bases, leaving 15 bases of the junction unmatched. The CDR3 protein is CATHPGLAGGGRLTDTQYF. For the CDR3, the DNA is TGTGCCACCCACCCGGGACTAGCGGGGGGGGGCCGACTCACAGATACGCAGTATTTT.

This clonotype has just a few counts. The genes are TRBV5-1 and TRBJ1-1; no clear D. V lost 2 bases and J lost 0, with 8 bases in between. The CDR3 length is 14 residues. CDR1 is SGHRS and CDR2 is YFSETQ in the germline V gene. The CDR3: CASSFDTLNTEAFF. CDR3 coding DNA: TGCGCCAGCAGCTTTGACACACTGAACACTGAAGCTTTCTTT.

This chain connects TRBV9 to TRBJ1-1; TRBD1 might be the D (6 bases). This CDR3 has 14 residues. The germline gives CDR1 SGDLS, CDR2 YYNGEE. With 0 bases removed from V and 3 bases from J, the gap between germline ends came to 9 bases. The CDR3 DNA sequence: TGTGCCAGCAGCGTAGGAGGACAGTACACTGAAGCTTTCTTT. It is translated as CASSVGGQYTEAFF.

This clonotype was seen more than once but under ten times. V and J are TRBV15 and TRBJ2-1, with 9 bases matching TRBD2. Trimming at V came to 5 bases and at J to 8 bases, leaving 7 bases not matched to a gene. Germline assignment: CDR1 LNHNV and CDR2 YYDKDF (reference sequence). The CDR3 extends over 14 amino acids. For the CDR3, the DNA is TGTGCCACCAGCTTTGCGGGGGGGCGGGATGAGCAGTTCTTC. It is translated as CATSFAGGRDEQFF.

This chain links TRBV6-5 with TRBJ2-3; D gene ambiguous. Looked up from germline, CDR1 is MNHEY and CDR2 is SVGAGI. The CDR3 extends over 14 amino acids. V was clipped by 2 bases and J by 6 bases, with 12 bases between them. The CDR3 DNA is TGTGCCAGCAGTTACGGCGAAGCATCCGATACGCAGTATTTT. Translating it yields CASSYGEASDTQYF.